This TCR beta chain was sequenced for a study of T cell changes during pregnancy in multiple sclerosis. Sequenced by immunoSEQ multiplex PCR; TCRdb stores in-frame clones only, minus some. Here the sample spans about 70,000 clones, around 94% being singletons. This receptor was obtained from a female donor with multiple sclerosis, enrolled in a pregnancy study. Material: peripheral blood, obtained in the third trimester of pregnancy.

For the CDR3, the DNA is TGCAGCGTCGAGACTAGCGGGGGGGCTGGATACAATGAGCAGTTCTTC. As protein: CSVETSGGAGYNEQFF. The chain recombines TRBV29-1 with TRBJ2-1; 14 nucleotides agree with TRBD2. Unmatched junction bases numbered 8, after V lost 6 bases and J lost 4 bases. The CDR3 extends over 16 amino acids. Germline V gene sequence: CDR1 SQVTM, CDR2 ANQGSEA.